What follows is one T cell receptor beta chain and its context. No antigen is known for it. Germline and junction disagree at one end, which may indicate a read error. The same CDR3 arises from other DNA sequences in this sample as well. The sample originates from a study of cytomegalovirus exposure and HLA in healthy donors. PCR employed 60 Vbeta and 13 Jbeta primers. The data were produced by immunoSEQ multiplex PCR, yet TCRdb's version contains in-frame clones alone and is incomplete. The table for this sample gives some 140,000 clones. Study-level findings and limits: Researchers reportedly found TCR beta sequences accurately predicted most subjects' HLA-A and HLA-B alleles. Available immune exposure information covered CMV serostatus only. A missense variant in DCLRE1C was later tied to TCR beta V- and J-gene trimming.

CDR1 and CDR2 (germline): SGHRS, YFSETQ. There are 11 residues in the CDR3. Healthy bone marrow donors supplied every sample. Sequences were obtained from PBMCs. The source of this sequence is a woman in her fifties or sixties in good health and CMV-seronegative. This chain joins TRBV5-1 and TRBJ2-7, with D unresolved. CDR3 residues: CASSSNYEQYF. The CDR3 DNA is TGCGCCAGCAGTTCGAATTACGAGCAATACTTC.